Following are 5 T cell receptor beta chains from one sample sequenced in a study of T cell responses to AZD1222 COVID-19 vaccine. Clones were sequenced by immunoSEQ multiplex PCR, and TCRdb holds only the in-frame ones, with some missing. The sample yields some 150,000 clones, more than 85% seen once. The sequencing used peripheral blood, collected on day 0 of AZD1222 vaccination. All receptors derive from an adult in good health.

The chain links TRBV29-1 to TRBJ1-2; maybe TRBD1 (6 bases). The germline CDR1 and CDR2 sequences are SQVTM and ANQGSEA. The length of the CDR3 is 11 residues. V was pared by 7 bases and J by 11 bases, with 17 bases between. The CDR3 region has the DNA TGCAGCGGCCGCGGGAGAGGGGGGTACACCTTC. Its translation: CSGRGRGGYTF. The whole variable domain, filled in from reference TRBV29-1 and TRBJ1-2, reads SAVISQKPSRDICQRGTSLTIQCQVDSQVTMMFWYRQQPGQSLTLIATANQGSEATYESGFVIDKFPISRPNLTFSTLTVSNMSPEDSSIYLCSGRGRGGYTFGSGTRLTVV.

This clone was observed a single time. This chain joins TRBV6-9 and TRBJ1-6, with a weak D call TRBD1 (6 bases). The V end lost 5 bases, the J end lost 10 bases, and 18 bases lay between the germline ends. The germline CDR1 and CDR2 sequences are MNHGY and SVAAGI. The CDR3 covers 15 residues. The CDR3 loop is CASSGPGTRESPLHF. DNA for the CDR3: TGTGCCAGCAGTGGACCCGGGACAAGAGAATCACCCCTCCACTTT.

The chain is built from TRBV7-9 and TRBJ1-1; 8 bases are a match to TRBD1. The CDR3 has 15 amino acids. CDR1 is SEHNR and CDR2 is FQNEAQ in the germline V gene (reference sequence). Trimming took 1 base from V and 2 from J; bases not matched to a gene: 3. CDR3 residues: CASSLGQGLNTEAFF. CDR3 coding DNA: TGTGCCAGCAGCTTAGGACAGGGGCTAAACACTGAAGCTTTCTTT.

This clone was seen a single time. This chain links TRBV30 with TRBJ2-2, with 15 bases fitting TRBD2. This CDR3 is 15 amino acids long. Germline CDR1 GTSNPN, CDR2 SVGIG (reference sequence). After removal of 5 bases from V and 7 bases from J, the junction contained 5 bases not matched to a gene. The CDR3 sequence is CAWDGLAGGHGELFF. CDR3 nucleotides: TGTGCCTGGGACGGACTAGCGGGGGGGCACGGGGAGCTGTTTTTT.

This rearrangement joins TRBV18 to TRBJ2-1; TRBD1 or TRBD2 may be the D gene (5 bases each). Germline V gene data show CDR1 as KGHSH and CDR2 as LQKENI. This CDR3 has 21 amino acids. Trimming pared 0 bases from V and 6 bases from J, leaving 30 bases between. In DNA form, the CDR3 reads TGTGCCAGCTCACCACCGAGGGAGAGGGACCCTAACCGCCGGAAAATCAATGAGCAGTTCTTC. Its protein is CASSPPRERDPNRRKINEQFF.